This paragraph covers one TCR beta chain sequence. No antigen is known for it. Base-call qualities are not available, and no considerably larger clone is one nucleotide away. Trimming removed 6 bases from V and 0 bases from J, leaving 15 bases between the germline ends. CDR1 and CDR2 are drawn from the germline V gene (reference sequence): DFQATT, SNEGSKA. The CDR3 contains 14 residues, cysteine and phenylalanine counted. Just CDR3 DNA is preserved here, 42 bases in frame from base 1. Libraries of naive CD8 T cells were built from anywhere between roughly 17,000 and 1,000,000 sorted cells, with 10%, 30% or 50% of the purified RNA used. Naive CD8 T cells, defined as CD8+CD4-CCR7+CD45RA+, were FACS-sorted into RLT Plus buffer on a BD FACSAria II. To test detection sensitivity, Jurkat RNA equivalent to approximately ten TCR copies was spiked into samples of about 18,000-1,000,000 naive CD8 T cells. CD8 T cells were enriched with RosetteSep CD8+ T Cell Enrichment Cocktail and Ficoll-Paque, followed by ACK red cell lysis.

This specimen belongs to a study of molecular identifiers for immune sequencing clone quantification (dated by TCRdb to 2016 to 2018). Background for the entire study: In a replicate experiment, RNA from about 21,000 or 97,000 naive CD8 T cells was split into five aliquots, four of which were sequenced. This methods study benchmarked molecular-identifier clustering-based TCR repertoire sequencing (MIDCIRS) and TCR RNA copy counting, using CD8 T cells to do so. The investigation overall reported the following: Spiked-in Jurkat TCR RNA equivalent to a single cell was reported to be detectable even among fewer than 1.2 million naive CD8 T cells. In CMV-specific effector cells, over 98% of molecules were held by clones above 20 RNA copies, whereas under 1% of molecules were held by such clones in naive cells. The naive libraries included spiked-in Jurkat TCR RNA (around 9 copies' worth), and this Jurkat TCR RNA is not part of the donor repertoire. Identical TCR molecules sharing a barcode could cause highly expanded clone sizes to be underestimated. When barcode sub-clustering was left out, chimeric consensus sequences inflated TCR diversity, with chimeras reaching as high as 47%. Around 2.9 recovered TCR RNA copies per cell were obtained by modeling, versus approximately 9 by digital PCR, implying a capture efficiency of about 30%.

Library preparation employed PCR. TCRdb shows the sequencer as Illumina HiSeq 4000. Bulk TCR libraries were prepared as previously described, using TCR primers listed in Table S5. The Qiagen AllPrep DNA/RNA kit was used to purify total RNA. Before analysis, reads from multiple sequencing runs of the same library were pooled. Regarding the original processing steps: Reads were retained only if an exact TCR constant sequence was present, and the retained reads were trimmed to 150 nt and grouped according to their 12-nt molecular barcodes. Reads within each barcode group were sub-clustered using a 15% Levenshtein threshold, and quality-weighted consensus sequences were constructed for each RNA molecule. Non-functional sequences were excluded, and lower-count sequences lying one edit away from another sequence were also excluded. On the basis of fitting two negative binomial distributions, barcode sub-clusters with fewer than 20% of the maximum read count were discarded. Using fastp at Q25 and MiXCR, TCRdb reprocessed the public reads and kept productive beta chains. CDR3 protein sequences are deduplicated, and each keeps its most common genes and DNA. These V and J calls are TCRdb output, not the study's own analysis. Recorded for this sample are 490,000 or so distinct CDR3 sequences; about 22% of them occurred a single time. About 0.78% of the sample belongs to the ten largest clones.

This sequence uses TRBV20-1 and TRBJ2-7; the D gene remains uncertain. The TCR originated in a human donor in good health. Some libraries in this study had Jurkat cell RNA spiked in. The sample was naive CD8+ T cells from blood, with Jurkat cell RNA spiked in. This sample's cell subset or site label indicates: FACS-sorted CD8+CD4-CCR7+CD45RA+ naive T cells. The nucleotides are TGCAGTGCCGCCGATACTCGCGGCTCCTACGAGCAGTACTTC. Protein translation: CSAADTRGSYEQYF.